The TCR beta chain described here comes from a study of spatial heterogeneity in lung cancer. One entry per CDR3 protein, called by TCRdb with MiXCR from the 5' RACE reads. The profile shows over a thousand distinct CDR3 sequences, roughly 11% of them singletons. The CDR3 is 15 amino acids. The V and J ends lost 5 bases and 2 bases respectively, with 16 bases between them. CDR1 is SEHNR, CDR2 FQNEAQ, per germline (reference sequence). Within the sample, this clonotype is medium-sized (0.01 to 0.1%). Antigen specificity is unknown. Study results and limitations: One measure, the expanded intratumoral alpha and beta TCR count, tracked tumor mutation counts.

Time point denoted: sample taken at primary tumor resection. The rearrangement uses TRBV7-9 and TRBJ2-7, with D possibly TRBD2 on 5 matching bases. The receptor was isolated from a male donor with early-stage non-small cell lung cancer. This specimen was lung tumor tissue, taken at surgery. DNA for the CDR3: TGTGCCAGCAGCGCCCCCCGGACTGCAGCCTACGAGCAGTACTTC. This codes for CASSAPRTAAYEQYF. Based on the CDR3 plus reference TRBV7-9 and TRBJ2-7, the full variable domain is DTGVSQNPRHKITKRGQNVTFRCDPISEHNRLYWYRQTLGQGPEFLTYFQNEAQLEKSRLLSDRFSAERPKGSFSTLEIQRTEQGDSAMYLCASSAPRTAAYEQYFGPGTRLTVT.